This is a list of T cell receptor beta chains from one sample in a study of response to subunit inactivated influenza vaccine. TCRdb called the RT-PCR reads again in MiXCR, with one record for every CDR3 protein. This sample carries 500,000 to 600,000 distinct CDR3 sequences, approximately 16% of them seen once, and the ten largest clones take 2.5% to 3.5%. The specimen was CD4+ T cells sorted from PBMCs, collected less than 25 months after vaccination. Source of these receptors: a man between 50 and 75 years old who received an inactivated influenza vaccine. Each CDR3 is given with its conserved first and last residue. The D gene is left open where the match is weak. Size is omitted from some rows. Given values are once, few, many or a class for expanded clones.

v_call	j_call	d_call	clone_size	cdr3_nt	cdr3_aa
TRBV18	TRBJ2-5	TRBD2	NA	TGTGCCAGCTACGACGGGACTAGCGGAAGGCAGTGGACCCAGTACTTC	CASYDGTSGRQWTQYF
TRBV12-3/TRBV12-4	TRBJ1-1	NA	few	TGTGCCAGCAGTCCTCGCCGACAGACAAACACTGAAGCTTTCTTT	CASSPRRQTNTEAFF
TRBV11-2	TRBJ2-7	NA	NA	TGTGCCAGCAGCATTGGCGGGTATGAGCAGTACTTC	CASSIGGYEQYF
TRBV3-1	TRBJ1-2	NA	few	TGTGCCAGCAGCCTAACGCCACGCGGGGACTATGGCTACACCTTC	CASSLTPRGDYGYTF
TRBV20-1	TRBJ2-7	NA	few	TGCAGTGCTTACAGTGGGGCCTACGAGCAGTACTTC	CSAYSGAYEQYF
TRBV6-1	TRBJ2-4	TRBD1	many	TGTGCCAGCGGTCTTGGACAGGGAAAGGGCATTCAGTACTTC	CASGLGQGKGIQYF
TRBV7-2	TRBJ2-3	NA	few	TGTGCCAGCAGCTTAGGTTTGCTAGCCCAAGATACGCAGTATTTT	CASSLGLLAQDTQYF
TRBV5-1	TRBJ2-1	TRBD2	NA	TGCGCCAGCAGCTTGGAAGCCGGGAGGGCCTACAATGAGCAGTTCTTC	CASSLEAGRAYNEQFF
TRBV7-7	TRBJ2-2	NA	few	TGTGCCAGCAGTCCAACCCGGGGGTTCGGGGAGCTGTTTTTT	CASSPTRGFGELFF
TRBV2	TRBJ1-1	NA	many	TGTGCCAGCAGTGAAGGGGGATACACTGAAGCTTTCTTT	CASSEGGYTEAFF
TRBV20-1	TRBJ1-1	NA	few	TGCAGTGCCAAAAGGGGAAACACTGAAGCTTTCTTT	CSAKRGNTEAFF
TRBV2	TRBJ1-5	NA	few	TGTGCCAGCAGAGCGGGGGTTGGTGGCAATCAGCCCCAGCATTTT	CASRAGVGGNQPQHF
TRBV5-4	TRBJ2-5	NA	few	TGTGCCAGCAGCACAGGTTTACAACAAGAGACCCAGTACTTC	CASSTGLQQETQYF
TRBV4-3	TRBJ2-2	TRBD2	few	TGCGCCAGCAGCTTGACTAGCGGGAGACCCGGGGAGCTGTTTTTT	CASSLTSGRPGELFF
TRBV12-3/TRBV12-4	TRBJ1-2	NA	few	TGTGCCAGCAGTTTCCAGGGGATAAGGGCGTACACCTTC	CASSFQGIRAYTF